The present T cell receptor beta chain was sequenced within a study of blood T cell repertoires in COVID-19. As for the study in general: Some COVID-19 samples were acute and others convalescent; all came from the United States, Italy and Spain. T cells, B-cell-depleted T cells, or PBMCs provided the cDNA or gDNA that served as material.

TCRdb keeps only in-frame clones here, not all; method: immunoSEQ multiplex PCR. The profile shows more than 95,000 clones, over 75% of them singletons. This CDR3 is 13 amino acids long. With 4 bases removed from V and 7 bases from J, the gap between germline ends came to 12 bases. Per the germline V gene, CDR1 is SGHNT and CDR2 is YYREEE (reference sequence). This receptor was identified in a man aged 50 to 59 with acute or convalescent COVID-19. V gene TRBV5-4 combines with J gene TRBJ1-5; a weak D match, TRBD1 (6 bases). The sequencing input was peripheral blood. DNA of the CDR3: TGTGCCAGCAGCAAGGACAGTGGCCAGCCCCAGCATTTT. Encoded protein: CASSKDSGQPQHF.